This TCR beta chain was sequenced in a study of OX40 agonist ivuxolimab in advanced cancers. A note on the overall study: Ivuxolimab was an agonistic, fully human IgG2 monoclonal antibody directed against OX40 (CD134), a costimulatory receptor. Intravenous ivuxolimab was administered to patients every 2 weeks at six dose levels: 0.01, 0.1, 0.3, 1.5, 3 and 10 mg/kg. Of the roughly 50 dose-escalation patients, hepatocellular carcinoma was present in about 20, melanoma in roughly 15, renal cell carcinoma in 9 and head and neck cancer in 9. A male proportion of nearly 85% and a mean age of 60 years, ranging from about 23 to 79, were recorded for the dose-escalation cohort. Prior anti-PD-1, anti-PD-L1 or anti-CTLA-4 therapy was permitted, and approximately 40% of dose-escalation patients had received checkpoint inhibitors. Partial responses were achieved by three dose-escalation patients, of whom one had hepatocellular carcinoma and two had cutaneous melanoma. Peripheral TCRbeta sequencing was intended to test whether TCR sequence diversity was altered and clonal T-cell expansion was caused by ivuxolimab. The paper describes the monotherapy dose-escalation part (N of about 47 patients) of the phase I trial of ivuxolimab.

What the study reported, not specific to this receptor: After ivuxolimab, expanded clones were on average more numerous among CD8+ T cells than among CD4+ T cells. Which antigens the clonally expanded peripheral T cells were specific for was not determined. Low levels of normalized T-cell clonal expansion were also seen in some nonresponding patients. In partial responders in the 0.1-3.0 mg/kg groups, normalized peripheral clonal expansion was found to be among the lowest, especially among CD8+ T cells. At doses from 0.1 to 3.0 mg/kg, clonal expansion was seen in both CD4+ and CD8+ blood T cells between baseline and week 6.

Looking up the germline V gene yields CDR1 SGHVS and CDR2 FQNEAQ. Trimming at the junction amounts to 1 base on V and 1 base on J, and the germline ends lie 5 bases apart. The CDR3 runs 14 amino acids, cysteine and phenylalanine included. The sequence is cut down to CDR3 DNA, 42 bases in frame from base 1. Patients with autoimmune disease history or receiving systemic immunosuppression were excluded from the trial. Peripheral blood for TCR sequencing was collected from all dose cohorts at baseline, on cycle 4 day 1, and on cycle 7 day 1. The samples were taken from a phase I, first-in-human, multicenter, open-label dose-escalation trial of ivuxolimab. Adults with locally advanced or metastatic head and neck squamous cell, hepatocellular, melanoma or renal cell carcinoma were enrolled in the trial. Before TCR sequencing, CD4+ T cells and CD8+ T cells from peripheral blood were sorted into separate populations.

Genomic DNA was isolated from the sorted cells so that the TCRbeta CDR3 region could be sequenced. The immunoSEQ Assay was used for sequencing of TCRbeta CDR3 regions. Not all clones reach the TCRdb copy of this immuneACCESS table, which keeps in-frame sequences only. Checked studies attribute under half of the gap to unresolved V genes and leave the rest unexplained. In this sample the table shows 40,000 to 45,000 clones, 90% of which occur a single time. The top ten clonotypes cover 5.5% to 7.5% of the sample. Note on this clone: The specificity of this receptor is unknown. No much larger clonotype is one base removed from it; base qualities were not supplied.

Recombination joined TRBV7-8 with TRBJ1-5; no D gene can be assigned with confidence. This TCR came from an adult with an advanced solid tumor such as melanoma, head and neck, liver or kidney cancer. The material was CD4+ or CD8+ T cells sorted from blood, obtained in a trial of the OX40 agonist ivuxolimab. The nucleotide sequence is TGTGCCAGCAGCTTAGGGGCGAGCAATCAGCCCCAGCATTTT. This yields the protein CASSLGASNQPQHF.